One and the same sample provided the 21 T cell receptor beta chains below, sequenced in a study of molecular identifiers for immune sequencing clone quantification. TCRdb reprocessed the PCR reads via MiXCR and lists one record per CDR3 protein. The sample includes 45,000 to 60,000 distinct CDR3 sequences, about a third of them seen just once. The source material was naive CD8+ T cells from blood, with Jurkat cell RNA spiked in. The sample's subset: FACS-sorted CD8+CD4-CCR7+CD45RA+ naive T cells. The source is a human donor in good health. Some libraries in this study had Jurkat cell RNA spiked in.

For this clonotype: This may be a read error, as it is one base from a much larger clone. The rearrangement joins TRBV11-2 to TRBJ2-1, with 12 positions matching TRBD2. V was clipped by 8 bases and J by 9 bases; unmatched bases: 11. The CDR3 has 15 residues. CDR1 SGHAT and CDR2 FQNNGV come from the germline V gene. CDR3 bases: TGTGCCAGCTGCGTGACTAGCGGGAGACTGCGTGAGCAGTTCTTC. Translating it yields CASCVTSGRLREQFF.

The V call is TRBV6-2 or TRBV6-3, the J call TRBJ2-7; D is possibly TRBD1 or TRBD2 (5 bases each). V gave up 0 bases and J gave up 2 bases, with 11 bases separating them. This CDR3 has 15 residues. Germline CDR1 and CDR2: MNHEY and SVGEGT. The CDR3 DNA reads TGTGCCAGCAGTTACTCGAGTCAGGGACCCTACGAGCAGTACTTC. The encoded protein is CASSYSSQGPYEQYF.

This clonotype was seen a few times. The chain links TRBV19 to TRBJ2-5; possibly TRBD2 for D (6 bases). This CDR3 contains 18 residues. V lost 6 bases to trimming and J lost 7 bases, with 30 bases between them. Germline V CDR1 and CDR2: LNHDA, SQIVND (reference sequence). The CDR3 loop is CASSPLEAGSPPIGTQYF. In nucleotides, the CDR3 is TGTGCCAGTAGCCCCCTCGAGGCCGGGAGCCCCCCGATTGGGACCCAGTACTTC.

V is TRBV27 and J is TRBJ2-7; 13 positions match TRBD2. Germline lookup yields CDR1 MNHEY and CDR2 SMNVEV (reference sequence). The V gene end was trimmed by 6 bases and the J gene end by 2 bases; junction bases not matched to a gene: 1. CDR3 size: 14 residues. In DNA form, the CDR3 reads TGTGCCAGCAGACTAGCGGGAGGGCCCTACGAGCAGTACTTC. Translation: CASRLAGGPYEQYF.

DNA for the CDR3: TGTGCCAGCAGCTTAGGGACAGGGTTTGATGAAAAACTGTTTTTT. It yields the protein CASSLGTGFDEKLFF. This chain joins TRBV7-9 and TRBJ1-4; TRBD1 aligns across 8 bases. The CDR3 runs 15 residues. V trimming: 1 base; J trimming: 6 bases; junction bases outside the gene matches: 4. CDR1 is SEHNR, CDR2 FQNEAQ, per germline (reference sequence).

V is TRBV7-8 and J is TRBJ2-3; TRBD1 might be the D (6 bases). This CDR3 spans 14 amino acids. Germline V CDR1 and CDR2: SGHVS, FQNEAQ. Trimming pared 1 base from V and 8 bases from J, leaving 13 bases between. The CDR3 here is CASSLVLAQGTQYF. The CDR3 DNA is TGTGCCAGCAGCTTAGTACTTGCACAGGGTACGCAGTATTTT.

Here the CDR3 DNA reads TGTGCCAGCAGCCCAGGCGCGGACACTGAAGCTTTCTTT. Protein product: CASSPGADTEAFF. The V gene is TRBV13, the J gene TRBJ1-1; no firm D call. This CDR3 has 13 residues. Trimming stripped 5 bases from V and 3 bases from J, with 10 bases between. Germline loops: CDR1 PRHDT, CDR2 FYEKMQ (reference sequence).

With respect to this clonotype: Possible read error: a much larger clone is one base away. The gene calls are TRBV5-3 and TRBJ1-5; D not certain. TRBV5-3 falls under the ORF class, with uncertain function. V was cut by 8 bases and J by 6 bases, with 15 bases left in between. The CDR3 sequence is 13 residues long. CDR3 DNA: TGTGCCAGCGGCAAAGGAGGAATTCAGCCCCAGCATTTT. Its translation: CASGKGGIQPQHF.

This clonotype has ten or more counts. The rearrangement joins TRBV2 to TRBJ1-5, with TRBD1 matching over 9 bases. CDR3 length: 14 residues. Per the germline V gene, CDR1 is SNHLY and CDR2 is FYNNEI. Trimming took 3 bases from V and 7 from J; bases not matched to a gene: 4. CDR3 nucleotides: TGTGCCAGCAGTGACACAGGGGGCGGACAGCCCCAGCATTTT. This codes for CASSDTGGGQPQHF. The full variable domain, with the rest looked up from reference TRBV2 and TRBJ1-5, is EPEVTQTPSHQVTQMGQEVILRCVPISNHLYFYWYRQILGQKVEFLVSFYNNEISEKSEIFDDQFSVERPDGSNFTLKIRSTKLEDSAMYFCASSDTGGGQPQHFGDGTRLSIL.

Turning to this clonotype: A read error may explain this, as a much larger clone is one base away. The rearrangement links TRBV14 to TRBJ2-3; D is perhaps TRBD2 (5 bases). Germline V lookup: CDR1 SGHDN, CDR2 FVKESK. CDR3 size: 19 residues. With 0 bases removed from V and 1 base from J, the gap between germline ends came to 20 bases. The CDR3 here is CASSQDWRNSRRGTDTQYF. CDR3 sequence (DNA): TGTGCCAGCAGCCAAGATTGGCGAAACAGCAGGCGGGGCACAGATACGCAGTATTTT.

Note on this clonotype: A junction end diverges from the germline sequence, so it may reflect a read error. The V and J genes are TRBV6-2 or TRBV6-3 and TRBJ2-1, with 10 bases that match TRBD1. Germline loops: CDR1 MNHEY, CDR2 SVGEGT. The CDR3 contains 13 residues. The CDR3 sequence is CASRDRGNQGLSF. DNA of the CDR3: TGTGCCAGCCGGGACAGGGGCAACCAAGGCCTTAGCTTC.

The rearrangement joins TRBV4-1 to TRBJ2-7, with 9 bases matching TRBD2. The CDR3 covers 17 residues. The V gene end was trimmed by 0 bases and the J gene end by 2 bases; junction bases not matched to a gene: 8. Germline V gives CDR1 MGHRA, CDR2 YSYEKL. In DNA, the CDR3 is TGCGCCAGCAGCCAAGAAGATTCTGCGGGAGGGCCCTACGAGCAGTACTTC. Translating it yields CASSQEDSAGGPYEQYF.

The chain recombines TRBV19 with TRBJ2-1; 11 bases are shared with TRBD1. The CDR3 sequence is 16 residues long. J lost 9 bases, V lost 1 base, and 8 bases had no gene match. Germline CDR1 reads LNHDA; CDR2 reads SQIVND (reference sequence). CDR3 bases: TGTGCCAGTAGTATAGTTTGGGGGACAGGGGGGTTTGAGCAGTTCTTC. It encodes CASSIVWGTGGFEQFF. The variable domain in full, completed from reference TRBV19 and TRBJ2-1, reads DGGITQSPKYLFRKEGQNVTLSCEQNLNHDAMYWYRQDPGQGLRLIYYSQIVNDFQKGDIAEGYSVSREKKESFPLTVTSAQKNPTAFYLCASSIVWGTGGFEQFFGPGTRLTVL.

In this sample, this clonotype turned up a few times. This chain links TRBV6-5 with TRBJ1-5; no clear D. CDR3 length equals 15 residues. Per germline, CDR1 MNHEY and CDR2 SVGAGI. Trimming stripped 6 bases from V and 0 bases from J, with 12 bases between. The CDR3: CASRITGNSNQPQHF. Here the CDR3 DNA reads TGTGCCAGCAGAATAACGGGGAATAGCAATCAGCCCCAGCATTTT.

This chain links TRBV27 with TRBJ2-7, with 8 bases aligning to TRBD2. Unmatched junction bases numbered 1, after V lost 7 bases and J lost 2 bases. The CDR3 extends over 12 amino acids. Germline-derived CDR1 and CDR2 are MNHEY and SMNVEV (reference sequence). The CDR3 loop is CASNGRAYEQYF. The CDR3 DNA sequence: TGTGCCAGCAACGGGAGGGCCTACGAGCAGTACTTC.

This clonotype was counted between two and nine times. The rearrangement joins TRBV2 to TRBJ2-3, with TRBD2 matching over 7 bases. CDR1 and CDR2 (germline): SNHLY, FYNNEI. The V and J ends lost 5 bases and 5 bases, in that order; junction bases with no gene match: 10. This CDR3 contains 15 residues. The CDR3 DNA follows: TGTGCCAGCAGTTCTATTCAGGGCGGGGGAGATACGCAGTATTTT. This encodes CASSSIQGGGDTQYF. Filled out from reference TRBV2 and TRBJ2-3, the complete variable domain reads EPEVTQTPSHQVTQMGQEVILRCVPISNHLYFYWYRQILGQKVEFLVSFYNNEISEKSEIFDDQFSVERPDGSNFTLKIRSTKLEDSAMYFCASSSIQGGGDTQYFGPGTRLTVL.

The rearrangement uses TRBV20-1 and TRBJ2-1, with 11 bases fitting TRBD2. The V segment lost 4 bases and the J segment 8 bases; nucleotides outside the gene matches: 10. The germline gives CDR1 DFQATT, CDR2 SNEGSKA (reference sequence). The length of the CDR3 is 15 residues. The CDR3 region is CSATGTSGMFYEQFF. CDR3 coding DNA: TGCAGTGCTACCGGGACTAGCGGTATGTTCTATGAGCAGTTCTTC.

This clonotype was seen ten or more times. The chain is built from TRBV6-1 and TRBJ1-5; no definite D call. Germline lookup yields CDR1 MNHNS and CDR2 SASEGT. This CDR3 has 17 residues. V shed 4 bases and J shed 0 bases, with 16 bases lying between them. CDR3 coding DNA: TGTGCCAGCAGTGTTAGGCCGCCGGTTAATAGCAATCAGCCCCAGCATTTT. The encoded protein is CASSVRPPVNSNQPQHF.

In its sample, this clonotype was seen many times. The V call is TRBV6-2 or TRBV6-3, the J call TRBJ1-1; the D gene is possibly TRBD1 (5 bases). Germline CDR1 MNHEY, CDR2 SVGEGT. The V end was cut by 6 bases, the J end by 5 bases, with 28 bases between. The CDR3 contains 18 residues. CDR3: CASSARATVKSKTTEAFF. The DNA for the CDR3 is TGTGCCAGCAGCGCAAGAGCGACAGTCAAGTCTAAGACAACTGAAGCTTTCTTT.

The chain carries TRBV28 and TRBJ2-5; 9 positions agree with TRBD1. The ends lost 7 bases at V and 4 bases at J; junction bases unmatched: 4. The CDR3 consists of 13 residues. CDR1 MDHEN and CDR2 SYDVKM come from the germline V gene. The CDR3 loop reads CASTTGGGETQYF. The CDR3 coding sequence is TGTGCCAGCACTACAGGGGGCGGAGAGACCCAGTACTTC.

This clonotype appeared a few times. The V call is TRBV13, the J call TRBJ2-3; D is possibly TRBD2 (5 bases). The length of the CDR3 is 14 residues. V dropped 0 bases and J dropped 1 base, with 5 bases sitting between them. CDR1 and CDR2 from the germline V gene are PRHDT and FYEKMQ (reference sequence). The CDR3, as DNA: TGTGCCAGCAGCTTAGGGCGGGGCACAGATACGCAGTATTTT. This sequence encodes CASSLGRGTDTQYF.